The following is a TCR beta chain sequence with its context. The entry originates in a study of CD8 T cells in Susac syndrome. With 4 bases clipped from V and 7 bases from J, the junction kept 4 bases outside the gene matches. From germline, CDR1 is SGHNT and CDR2 YYREEE (reference sequence). CDR3 size: 14 residues. CD8+ and CD4+ blood T cells underwent TCR beta sequencing. Negative isolation yielded CD4+ and CD8+ T cells, and FACS enriched TEMRA cells. The RNA, about 0.5 to 1 ug, was put through reverse transcription using random hexamers. TCRdb used MiXCR to reprocess the immunoSEQ multiplex PCR reads, holding one entry per CDR3 protein. The table lists about 120,000 distinct CDR3 sequences, around 90% of them singletons.

The receptor's source is a human donor in good health. The V call is TRBV5-4, the J call TRBJ2-4; 11 nucleotides agree with TRBD1. The sequenced sample was CD4+ T cells from PBMCs. The CDR3 reads CASSQGQGGNIQYF. CDR3 nucleotides: TGTGCCAGCAGCCAGGGACAGGGGGGGAACATTCAGTACTTC.